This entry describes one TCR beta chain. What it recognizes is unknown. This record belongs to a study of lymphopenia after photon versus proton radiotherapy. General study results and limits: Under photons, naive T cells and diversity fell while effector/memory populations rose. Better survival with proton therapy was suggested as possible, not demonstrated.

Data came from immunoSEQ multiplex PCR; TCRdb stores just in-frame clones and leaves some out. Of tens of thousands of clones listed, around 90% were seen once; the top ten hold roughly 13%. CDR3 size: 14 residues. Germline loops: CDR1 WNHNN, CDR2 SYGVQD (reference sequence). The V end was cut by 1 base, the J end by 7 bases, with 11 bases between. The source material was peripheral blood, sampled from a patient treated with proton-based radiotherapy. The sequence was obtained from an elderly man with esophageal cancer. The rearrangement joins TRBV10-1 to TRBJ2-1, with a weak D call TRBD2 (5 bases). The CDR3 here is CASSELLDGNEQFF. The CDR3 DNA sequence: TGCGCCAGCAGTGAGTTACTAGATGGGAATGAGCAGTTCTTC.